These 21 T cell receptor beta chains were all obtained from the same sample, sequenced in a study of cytomegalovirus exposure and HLA in healthy donors. The repertoire was sequenced with immunoSEQ multiplex PCR; TCRdb's copy has only in-frame clones and lacks some. The sample comprises over 200,000 clones, roughly 84% of which are singletons, and around 15% rests with the top ten. The source material was PBMCs. Receptors were obtained from a woman aged 25 to 39 in good health and CMV-seropositive.

The V gene is TRBV6-5, the J gene TRBJ1-5; the match to TRBD1 covers 7 bases. CDR3 length: 13 residues. The V gene's germline CDR1 is MNHEY and CDR2 SVGAGI. The V and J ends lost 5 bases and 7 bases, in that order; junction bases with no gene match: 5. The chain's CDR3 is CASSEPGGQPQHF. CDR3 sequence (DNA): TGTGCCAGCAGTGAGCCAGGGGGGCAGCCCCAGCATTTT.

The chain couples TRBV9 to TRBJ1-1; D is uncertain. Germline V CDR1 and CDR2: SGDLS, YYNGEE. The CDR3 contains 12 residues. Trimming pared 4 bases from V and 10 bases from J, leaving 14 bases between. CDR3 region: CASSPQAGGAFF. CDR3 sequence (DNA): TGTGCCAGCAGCCCCCAGGCCGGCGGAGCTTTCTTT.

The chain uses TRBV7-9 and TRBJ2-1; 9 bases agree with TRBD2. The germline V gene encodes CDR1 SEHNR and CDR2 FQNEAQ (reference sequence). This CDR3 is built from 15 residues. The junction had 5 bases not matched to a gene; V was cut back by 1 base and J by 7 bases. The CDR3 DNA reads as TGTGCCAGCAGCTTAGGGGTAGCGGGAGTAAATGAGCAGTTCTTC. Translated: CASSLGVAGVNEQFF.

The chain links TRBV29-1 to TRBJ2-7; D is unresolved. The ends were cut back, 6 bases at V and 6 bases at J, with 9 bases in the middle. Germline-derived CDR1 and CDR2 are SQVTM and ANQGSEA. CDR3 length: 10 amino acids. DNA of the CDR3: TGCAGCGTACTCGAGATCGAGCAGTACTTC. This encodes CSVLEIEQYF.

This clone was seen only a few times. V is TRBV27 and J is TRBJ2-2; 10 nucleotides agree with TRBD1. The CDR3 extends over 14 amino acids. Trimming at V came to 7 bases and at J to 5 bases, leaving 4 bases not matched to a gene. The germline gives CDR1 MNHEY, CDR2 SMNVEV (reference sequence). CDR3 sequence: CASKTGGKTGELFF. CDR3 sequence (DNA): TGTGCCAGCAAGACAGGGGGCAAAACCGGGGAGCTGTTTTTT.

The chain carries TRBV30 and TRBJ1-5, with D possibly being TRBD1 (6 bases). Trimming cost V 4 bases and J 1 base, with 17 bases left between them. There are 16 residues in the CDR3. Germline CDR1 is GTSNPN and CDR2 is SVGIG (reference sequence). The DNA for the CDR3 is TGTGCCTGGACCCGAGGGGGGGGGACCAGCAATCAGCCCCAGCATTTT. Translated: CAWTRGGGTSNQPQHF. Drawing the rest from reference TRBV30 and TRBJ1-5, the complete variable domain is SQTIHQWPATLVQPVGSPLSLECTVEGTSNPNLYWYRQAAGRGLQLLFYSVGIGQISSEVPQNLSASRPQDRQFILSSKKLLLSDSGFYLCAWTRGGGTSNQPQHFGDGTRLSIL.

The chain joins TRBV29-1 to TRBJ2-3, with 7 bases fitting TRBD1. The germline gives CDR1 SQVTM, CDR2 ANQGSEA. V was clipped by 2 bases and J by 5 bases; unmatched bases: 13. The CDR3 totals 16 residues. The CDR3 sequence is CSVENLQGPRQDTQYF. The CDR3 nucleotides are TGCAGCGTTGAAAACCTACAGGGGCCCCGACAAGATACGCAGTATTTT.

This chain connects TRBV7-3 to TRBJ2-7; D assignment may be TRBD1 or TRBD2 (5 bases each). V was shortened by 5 bases and J by 3 bases, with 17 bases between the two germline ends. The CDR3 spans 15 residues. Germline-derived CDR1 and CDR2 are SGHTA and FQGTGA. This chain's CDR3 is CASSPRGADFYEQYF. CDR3 nucleotides: TGTGCCAGCAGCCCGAGGGGCGCTGATTTCTACGAGCAGTACTTC.

The rearrangement joins TRBV30 to TRBJ1-3, with 7 positions matching TRBD1. V lost 2 bases and J lost 0; bases outside the gene matches: 4. This CDR3 has 15 amino acids. Germline-derived CDR1 and CDR2 are GTSNPN and SVGIG (reference sequence). Here the CDR3 reads CAWSLPGGSGNTIYF. The CDR3 nucleotides are TGTGCCTGGAGTCTACCAGGGGGCTCTGGAAACACCATATATTTT. Drawing the rest from reference TRBV30 and TRBJ1-3, the complete variable domain is SQTIHQWPATLVQPVGSPLSLECTVEGTSNPNLYWYRQAAGRGLQLLFYSVGIGQISSEVPQNLSASRPQDRQFILSSKKLLLSDSGFYLCAWSLPGGSGNTIYFGEGSWLTVV.

This chain connects TRBV30 to TRBJ2-1; D is unclear. Germline values: CDR1 GTSNPN, CDR2 SVGIG (reference sequence). V was cut by 0 bases and J by 5 bases, with 11 bases left in between. CDR3 length: 14 amino acids. CDR3 sequence: CAWSVLRIDNEQFF. The CDR3 DNA reads as TGTGCCTGGAGTGTATTGAGGATTGACAATGAGCAGTTCTTC.

The chain recombines TRBV30 with TRBJ2-1, with 9 bases aligning to TRBD2. The germline gives CDR1 GTSNPN, CDR2 SVGIG (reference sequence). The trim removed 3 bases at V and 7 bases at J, leaving 13 bases unmatched. This CDR3 contains 16 residues. CDR3 bases: TGTGCCTGGAGCGGGAAAATAGCGGGAGACGGTAATGAGCAGTTCTTC. Protein: CAWSGKIAGDGNEQFF.

The CDR3 sequence: CVSVVADTQYF. CDR3 sequence (DNA): TGTGTTAGTGTAGTCGCAGATACGCAGTATTTT. This chain joins TRBV27 and TRBJ2-3; D unclear. There are 11 residues in the CDR3. Germline CDR1 MNHEY, CDR2 SMNVEV (reference sequence).

The chain joins TRBV5-1 to TRBJ2-3; maybe TRBD1 (6 bases). The germline V and J ends were trimmed by 6 bases and 2 bases, with 16 bases remaining between them. The germline gives CDR1 SGHRS, CDR2 YFSETQ. CDR3 size: 15 residues. The CDR3, as DNA: TGCGCCAGCAAGGGGGTGGGGGACAACACAGATACGCAGTATTTT. It specifies CASKGVGDNTDTQYF.

In its sample, this clone was seen once. The V gene is TRBV7-9, the J gene TRBJ2-5, with TRBD2 identical over 8 bases. CDR3 length: 13 residues. CDR1 SEHNR and CDR2 FQNEAQ come from the germline V gene (reference sequence). The junction had 4 bases not matched to a gene; V was cut back by 5 bases and J by 5 bases. CDR3 in amino acids: CASSGAGVETQYF. In DNA form, the CDR3 reads TGTGCCAGCAGCGGAGCGGGAGTGGAGACCCAGTACTTC.

This clone was counted once. J is TRBJ2-1 and V is TRBV7-3; no definite D call. The CDR3 covers 14 residues. Germline CDR1 and CDR2: SGHTA and FQGTGA. The V gene lost 1 base and the J gene lost 3 bases, with 7 bases spanning the gap. The CDR3 DNA sequence: TGTGCCAGCAGCTTAAGCCCGGACTACAATGAGCAGTTCTTC. Encoded protein: CASSLSPDYNEQFF.

The genes are TRBV7-6 and TRBJ2-7, with TRBD2 as a possible D gene (6 bases). This CDR3 comprises 14 residues. V was pared by 4 bases and J by 5 bases, with 15 bases between. Germline V gene data show CDR1 as SGHVS and CDR2 as FNYEAQ. CDR3 sequence: CASSSGLPGDEQYF. CDR3 bases: TGTGCCAGCAGCTCGGGACTCCCTGGAGACGAGCAGTACTTC.

V is TRBV5-1 and J is TRBJ2-7; TRBD1 matches at 7 bases. The germline CDR1 and CDR2 sequences are SGHRS and YFSETQ. The CDR3 runs 14 residues. J lost 0 bases, V lost 0 bases, and 0 bases had no gene match. CDR3 bases: TGCGCCAGCAGCTTGGGACAGGGCTCCTACGAGCAGTACTTC. Amino acid sequence: CASSLGQGSYEQYF. The whole variable domain, remainder taken from reference TRBV5-1 and TRBJ2-7, is KAGVTQTPRYLIKTRGQQVTLSCSPISGHRSVSWYQQTPGQGLQFLFEYFSETQRNKGNFPGRFSGRQFSNSRSEMNVSTLELGDSALYLCASSLGQGSYEQYFGPGTRLTVT.

The rearrangement uses TRBV5-4 and TRBJ2-7, with TRBD2 identical over 10 bases. Germline CDR1 reads SGHNT; CDR2 reads YYREEE (reference sequence). The CDR3 sequence is 15 residues long. With V trimmed by 3 bases and J by 1 base, 4 bases remained unmatched. The CDR3: CASSSSGSGSYEQYF. The CDR3 region has the DNA TGTGCCAGCAGCTCTAGCGGGAGTGGGTCCTACGAGCAGTACTTC.

The chain employs TRBV4-1 and TRBJ2-7; 7 nucleotides align to TRBD1. J was trimmed by 5 bases and V by 3 bases; bases with no gene match: 10. CDR1 MGHRA and CDR2 YSYEKL come from the germline V gene. The CDR3 consists of 15 residues. CDR3 region: CASSQRTGSGHEQYF. CDR3 coding DNA: TGCGCCAGCAGCCAGAGGACAGGATCGGGCCACGAGCAGTACTTC.

The J gene is TRBJ2-5, the V gene TRBV5-1, with D hard to call. The CDR3 length is 14 residues. The germline V gene has CDR1 SGHRS and CDR2 YFSETQ. Trimming took off 4 bases at V and 0 bases at J, with 10 bases between the two ends. CDR3 DNA sequence: TGCGCCAGCAGCAAGGAAGGCTACCAAGAGACCCAGTACTTC. Translating it yields CASSKEGYQETQYF.

The chain combines TRBV5-8 with TRBJ1-2; TRBD1 might be the D (5 bases). The CDR3 has 13 amino acids. From germline, CDR1 is SGHTS and CDR2 YDEGEE. Trimming stripped 2 bases from V and 1 base from J, with 6 bases between. CDR3 DNA sequence: TGTGCCAGCAGCTTCAGGGATAACTATGGCTACACCTTC. Translating gives CASSFRDNYGYTF.